The source of this TCR beta chain is a study of cytomegalovirus exposure and HLA in healthy donors. Overall study: Of the donors genotyped, several hundred in all, about 80% fell in the Caucasian-associated ancestry cluster. Overall study findings and caveats: According to an earlier analysis, most TCR beta V segments yielded productive rearrangements about 90% or about 30% of the time. Cytomegalovirus status, reportedly, was diagnosed with high specificity and sensitivity by the classifier.

The PCR ran on 60 Vbeta and 13 Jbeta primers. The assay was immunoSEQ multiplex PCR, and TCRdb's table has in-frame clones only and misses some. The table includes more than 95,000 clones, about four fifths detected once. As regards this clone: Its antigen is unknown.

The CDR3 has 15 amino acids. CDR1 is SGHTA, CDR2 FQGTGA, per germline. The trim removed 4 bases at V and 9 bases at J, leaving 11 bases unmatched. The sequence came from a female donor in good health and CMV-seropositive. What was sequenced was PBMCs. The chain is built from TRBV7-3 and TRBJ2-1; 8 bases are a match to TRBD2. The CDR3 DNA is TGTGCCAGCAGCTCTCAAGCGGGAGACCGTCCTGAGCAGTTCTTC. Its protein product is CASSSQAGDRPEQFF.